What follows are 30 T cell receptor beta chains derived from one specimen sequenced in a study of identical twins listed by TCRdb under 2016. Library prep was done by 5' RACE. The reads were generated on an Illumina HiSeq 2000. In-frame beta chains were kept once TCRdb had trimmed the public reads at Q25 with fastp and called clones with MiXCR. One record per CDR3 amino acid sequence lists the most common genes and DNA. This sample lists about 300,000 distinct CDR3 sequences; 9% to 15% were detected once. The top ten constitute roughly 7% of the sample. The sample was also linked to a second study, of yellow fever vaccine responses in identical twins.

The sample taken for sequencing was CD8+ T cells sorted from blood. These receptor sequences come from a woman aged 18-30 years in good health.

The table lists this clonotype with a few counts. This sequence joins TRBV5-1 and TRBJ2-7; perhaps D is TRBD1 or TRBD2 (5 bases each). CDR1 and CDR2 from the germline V gene are SGHRS and YFSETQ. V lost 0 bases and J 4 bases, leaving 17 bases between the germline ends. This CDR3 has 16 residues. The CDR3 is CASSLDGTGARYEQYF. The DNA for the CDR3 is TGCGCCAGCAGCTTGGATGGGACGGGCGCACGGTACGAGCAGTACTTC.

On this clonotype itself: Germline and junction disagree at one end, which may indicate a read error. The chain carries TRBV20-1 and TRBJ2-1; 9 nucleotides agree with TRBD1. In germline, CDR1 is DFQATT, CDR2 SNEGSKA (reference sequence). CDR3 length equals 18 residues. CDR3 residues: CCASSDRGPFIEVNEQFF. CDR3 sequence (DNA): TGCTGTGCTAGTTCGGACAGGGGACCCTTTATAGAGGTCAATGAGCAGTTCTTC.

This clonotype was detected a few times. The chain has TRBV5-1 and TRBJ1-2, with D possibly being TRBD1 (5 bases). The germline CDR1 and CDR2 sequences are SGHRS and YFSETQ. V lost 4 bases, J lost 2 bases, and 15 bases lay in between. This CDR3 region has 15 residues. The CDR3 protein is CASSDLGDNNYGYTF. CDR3 sequence (DNA): TGCGCCAGCAGCGACCTGGGGGATAACAACTATGGCTACACCTTC.

The chain links TRBV28 to TRBJ2-6, with D possibly being TRBD1 (5 bases). The CDR3 runs to 17 residues. CDR1 and CDR2 from the germline V gene are MDHEN and SYDVKM. The V end was cut by 8 bases, the J end by 0 bases, with 17 bases between. CDR3 DNA sequence: TGTGCCAGCCAATTTCAGGGTTTCCCCTCTGGGGCCAACGTCCTGACTTTC. Its translation is CASQFQGFPSGANVLTF.

This clonotype was counted at least ten times. This chain links TRBV20-1 with TRBJ2-1; unclear D gene. The CDR3 runs to 14 residues. V was cut by 3 bases and J by 1 base, with 10 bases left in between. Germline V CDR1 and CDR2: DFQATT, SNEGSKA (reference sequence). This CDR3 is CSARRPRSYNEQFF. CDR3 nucleotides: TGCAGTGCTAGGCGACCAAGATCCTACAATGAGCAGTTCTTC.

This clonotype was seen only a few times. The V gene is TRBV20-1, the J gene TRBJ2-2, with 8 bases lining up with TRBD1. Per germline, CDR1 DFQATT and CDR2 SNEGSKA (reference sequence). The CDR3 spans 13 residues. V lost 2 bases to trimming and J lost 5 bases; unmatched junction nucleotides: 1. Written as DNA, the CDR3 is TGCAGTGCTAGACAGGGGGCGACCGGGGAGCTGTTTTTT. Translating gives CSARQGATGELFF.

This chain connects TRBV12-3 or TRBV12-4 to TRBJ2-1; no firm D call. V lost 7 bases and J 2 bases, leaving 12 bases between the germline ends. The CDR3 sequence is 14 residues long. The CDR3 sequence: CASTPQTPYNEQFF. For the CDR3, the DNA is TGTGCCAGCACCCCCCAGACACCCTACAATGAGCAGTTCTTC.

The chain is built from TRBV28 and TRBJ2-5; possibly TRBD2 for D (8 bases). V lost 4 bases and J 3 bases, leaving 15 bases between the germline ends. The length of the CDR3 is 15 residues. From germline, CDR1 is MDHEN and CDR2 SYDVKM. The chain's CDR3 is CASSSPGGTEETQYF. The CDR3 DNA reads as TGTGCCAGCAGTTCCCCGGGGGGGACAGAAGAGACCCAGTACTTC. Full variable domain (remainder filled in from reference TRBV28 and TRBJ2-5): DVKVTQSSRYLVKRTGEKVFLECVQDMDHENMFWYRQDPGLGLRLIYFSYDVKMKEKGDIPEGYSVSREKKERFSLILESASTNQTSMYLCASSSPGGTEETQYFGPGTRLLVL.

The V call is TRBV7-9, the J call TRBJ2-7; 9 nucleotides align to TRBD1. The germline CDR1 and CDR2 sequences are SEHNR and FQNEAQ (reference sequence). The length of the CDR3 is 15 residues. V lost 5 bases and J lost 0; bases outside the gene matches: 5. The chain's CDR3 is CASSPGQGSSYEQYV. Here the CDR3 DNA reads TGTGCCAGCAGCCCGGGACAGGGTAGCTCCTACGAGCAGTACGTC.

This clonotype came up a few times. This chain links TRBV28 with TRBJ2-4; D unresolved. V was pared by 7 bases and J by 0 bases, with 7 bases between. CDR3 length equals 13 residues. Germline V gene lookup returns CDR1 MDHEN and CDR2 SYDVKM. The CDR3 here is CASIGLAKNIQYF. The CDR3 DNA sequence: TGTGCCAGCATCGGCCTAGCCAAAAACATTCAGTACTTC.

V is TRBV18 and J is TRBJ2-5; 8 bases align to TRBD2. The CDR3 has 19 residues. Germline V lookup: CDR1 KGHSH, CDR2 LQKENI. V trimming: 0 bases; J trimming: 5 bases; junction bases outside the gene matches: 17. The CDR3 loop reads CASSPPVAERTSWSETQYF. For the CDR3, the DNA is TGTGCCAGCTCACCACCGGTGGCAGAGCGGACTAGCTGGTCCGAGACCCAGTACTTC. Looking up the rest from reference TRBV18 and TRBJ2-5 gives the full variable domain: NAGVMQNPRHLVRRRGQEARLRCSPMKGHSHVYWYRQLPEEGLKFMVYLQKENIIDESGMPKERFSAEFPKEGPSILRIQQVVRGDSAAYFCASSPPVAERTSWSETQYFGPGTRLLVL.

The V gene is TRBV20-1, the J gene TRBJ2-2; tentative D call: TRBD2 (6 bases). Germline assignment: CDR1 DFQATT and CDR2 SNEGSKA (reference sequence). CDR3 length equals 15 residues. V was shortened by 0 bases and J by 3 bases, with 11 bases between the two germline ends. CDR3 sequence (DNA): TGCAGTGCTAGAGAAGTTGGGGGGTACACCGGGGAGCTGTTTTTT. Encoded protein: CSAREVGGYTGELFF.

This clonotype has just a few counts. V usage is TRBV13 and J usage is TRBJ2-1; D is ambiguous. CDR1 is PRHDT and CDR2 is FYEKMQ in the germline V gene (reference sequence). The CDR3 contains 16 residues. Trimming shortened V by 3 bases and J by 5 bases, and 17 bases separated the two germline ends. The CDR3: CASSFGLLPWDNEQFF. CDR3 DNA: TGTGCCAGCAGCTTCGGGCTGCTGCCGTGGGACAATGAGCAGTTCTTC. Combining the CDR3 with reference TRBV13 and TRBJ2-1 gives the whole variable domain AAGVIQSPRHLIKEKRETATLKCYPIPRHDTVYWYQQGPGQDPQFLISFYEKMQSDKGSIPDRFSAQQFSDYHSELNMSSLELGDSALYFCASSFGLLPWDNEQFFGPGTRLTVL.

V usage is TRBV6-2 or TRBV6-3 and J usage is TRBJ2-2; D assignment may be TRBD1 or TRBD2 (5 bases each). There are 12 residues in the CDR3. Germline values: CDR1 MNHEY, CDR2 SVGEGT. Trimming shortened V by 10 bases and J by 5 bases, and 11 bases separated the two germline ends. CDR3 sequence (DNA): TGTGCCACCACGAGGGGAACCGGGGAGCTGTTTTTT. Its protein product is CATTRGTGELFF.

The chain carries TRBV5-5 and TRBJ1-5; D unresolved. The CDR3 is made up of 13 amino acids. The V end was cut by 4 bases, the J end by 3 bases, with 8 bases between. Germline CDR1 and CDR2: SGHKS and YYEKEE (reference sequence). CDR3 DNA: TGTGCCAGCAGCCGAACCTACAATCAGCCCCAGCATTTT. Its protein product is CASSRTYNQPQHF.

This clonotype showed up many times. Here the CDR3 reads CATSDLSLSYNEQFF. As DNA, the CDR3 is TGTGCCACCAGTGATTTGTCGCTCAGCTACAATGAGCAGTTCTTC. J is TRBJ2-1 and V is TRBV24-1; D is unresolved. This CDR3 region has 15 residues. V lost 0 bases to trimming and J lost 3 bases, with 8 bases between them. The germline CDR1 and CDR2 sequences are KGHDR and SFDVKD.

V is TRBV20-1 and J is TRBJ2-2; TRBD2 matches at 8 bases. There are 18 residues in the CDR3. Trimming at V came to 0 bases and at J to 5 bases, leaving 14 bases not matched to a gene. Looked up from germline, CDR1 is DFQATT and CDR2 is SNEGSKA (reference sequence). CDR3 nucleotides: TGCAGTGCTAGAGATAGGGGAATCGGCGGGGGGACTACCGGGGAGCTGTTTTTT. This encodes CSARDRGIGGGTTGELFF.

This clonotype was seen a few times. The rearrangement joins TRBV27 to TRBJ2-1; TRBD2 is a possible D gene (6 bases). CDR1 is MNHEY and CDR2 is SMNVEV in the germline V gene (reference sequence). The V end lost 5 bases, the J end lost 4 bases, and 30 bases lay between the germline ends. The CDR3 runs to 20 residues. The chain's CDR3 is CASSRLAKLTSPPRYNEQFF. The CDR3 coding sequence is TGTGCCAGCAGTCGACTCGCGAAACTTACTAGCCCCCCACGTTACAATGAGCAGTTCTTC.

As regards this clonotype: Sequence at one end of the junction differs from germline and may be a read error. This chain joins TRBV3-1 and TRBJ2-3, with D possibly TRBD2 on 5 matching bases. There are 13 residues in the CDR3. Germline assignment: CDR1 LGHDT and CDR2 YNNKEL (reference sequence). The CDR3 region has the DNA TGTGCCTGCAGTTTTCCTAGCACAGATACGCTGTATTTT. It encodes CACSFPSTDTLYF.

A few counts support this clonotype. This chain links TRBV10-2 with TRBJ2-1; 7 bases are shared with TRBD1. V dropped 7 bases and J dropped 6; count of bases not matched to a gene: 12. The CDR3 runs 15 residues. From germline, CDR1 is WSHSY and CDR2 SAAADI. For the CDR3, the DNA is TGCGCCAGCACCACAGGGGTGGTAATTGCCAATGAGCAGTTCTTC. This sequence encodes CASTTGVVIANEQFF.

J is TRBJ2-3 and V is TRBV27, with a possible D match to TRBD1 (5 bases). Trimming took off 6 bases at V and 0 bases at J, with 13 bases between the two ends. Germline V CDR1 and CDR2: MNHEY, SMNVEV (reference sequence). This CDR3 comprises 15 residues. The CDR3 sequence: CASRLHRSSTDTQYF. CDR3 nucleotides: TGTGCCAGCAGGCTGCACAGGTCTAGCACAGATACGCAGTATTTT.

This clonotype was picked up a small number of times. The chain carries TRBV4-2 and TRBJ2-3, with 8 bases aligning to TRBD2. This CDR3 region has 12 residues. J was trimmed by 10 bases and V by 0 bases; bases with no gene match: 0. The germline CDR1 and CDR2 sequences are LGHNA and YNFKEQ. CDR3 DNA sequence: TGTGCCAGCAGCCAAGAGGGACTAGCGCAGTATTTT. It is translated as CASSQEGLAQYF.

This clonotype was seen only a few times. This sequence joins TRBV9 and TRBJ1-2; D is perhaps TRBD1 (5 bases). CDR3 length: 17 residues. V was pared by 6 bases and J by 4 bases, with 25 bases between. Germline V gene lookup returns CDR1 SGDLS and CDR2 YYNGEE. CDR3 in DNA: TGTGCCAGCACCCGGGGGGGGTTCGGGGTTCTCCCCTATGGCTACACCTTC. Amino acid sequence: CASTRGGFGVLPYGYTF.

For the CDR3, the DNA is TGCGCCAGCAGCCCCCGGGACGGGGTGTACCAAGAGACCCAGTACTTC. Its protein is CASSPRDGVYQETQYF. The chain uses TRBV5-1 and TRBJ2-5; perhaps D is TRBD1 or TRBD2 (5 bases each). This CDR3 is 16 amino acids long. V was trimmed by 4 bases and J by 0 bases, leaving 16 bases between them. Per the germline V gene, CDR1 is SGHRS and CDR2 is YFSETQ.

Only a few counts were recorded for this clonotype. The V call is TRBV9, the J call TRBJ2-1, with 7 bases identical to TRBD1. Germline V gene data show CDR1 as SGDLS and CDR2 as YYNGEE. CDR3 size: 13 residues. Trimming at V came to 0 bases and at J to 8 bases, leaving 2 bases not matched to a gene. The CDR3 nucleotides read TGTGCCAGCAGCGTAGCAGGGGGTTATGAGCAGTTCTTC. Translated, it gives CASSVAGGYEQFF.

This clonotype occurred many times. The chain joins TRBV12-3 or TRBV12-4 to TRBJ2-7; 7 positions match TRBD1. With V trimmed by 5 bases and J by 2 bases, 6 bases remained unmatched. This CDR3 contains 14 residues. In nucleotides, the CDR3 is TGTGCCAGCAGTAACCGGGACAGAGCCTACGAGCAGTACTTC. This gives the protein CASSNRDRAYEQYF.

This clonotype was seen a few times. The V call is TRBV7-4, the J call TRBJ1-5, with TRBD1 matching 7 bases. The V gene's germline CDR1 is SGHVT and CDR2 SQSDAQ. J was trimmed by 1 base and V by 3 bases; bases with no gene match: 6. The CDR3 has 16 residues. CDR3 loop: CASSFDRVESNQPQHF. In DNA, the CDR3 is TGTGCCAGCAGCTTCGACAGGGTTGAGAGCAATCAGCCCCAGCATTTT.

The sample holds a few counts of this clonotype. V gene TRBV7-6 combines with J gene TRBJ2-3, with D uncertain. The CDR3 covers 16 residues. V dropped 2 bases and J dropped 0 bases, with 12 bases sitting between them. CDR1 and CDR2 (germline): SGHVS, FNYEAQ. The CDR3 region has the DNA TGTGCCAGCAGCTTATATGGCGGCCCTAGCACAGATACGCAGTATTTT. Its translation is CASSLYGGPSTDTQYF.

The rearrangement links TRBV4-2 to TRBJ1-4; no clear D gene. V dropped 1 base and J dropped 6 bases, with 12 bases sitting between them. This CDR3 spans 15 amino acids. Germline CDR1 LGHNA, CDR2 YNFKEQ. In DNA, the CDR3 is TGTGCCAGCAGCCAAGGAGCTCCTGGGGATGAAAAACTGTTTTTT. Protein sequence: CASSQGAPGDEKLFF.

The V call is TRBV19, the J call TRBJ2-7; TRBD1 agrees at 10 bases. CDR1 is LNHDA and CDR2 is SQIVND in the germline V gene (reference sequence). This CDR3 region has 15 residues. Trimming took 5 bases from V and 2 from J; bases not matched to a gene: 6. The chain's CDR3 is CASSGDRGLPYEQYF. The DNA of the CDR3 is TGTGCCAGTAGTGGAGACAGGGGGCTACCCTACGAGCAGTACTTC.